The 13 T cell receptor beta chains presented below share a single source sample, sequenced in a study of T cells in Graves' hyperthyroidism and ophthalmopathy. Using RNA transcripts as the source, TCR beta CDR3 regions were amplified. First-round RT-PCR with HTBI primers amplified the TCR CDR3 region. MiXCR, run by TCRdb on the multiplex PCR reads, gives a single entry per CDR3 protein. The table has approximately 360,000 distinct CDR3 sequences, approximately 15% seen once. Material: blood. These receptors were collected from a woman aged 18-30 years with Graves' hyperthyroidism that later progressed to Graves' ophthalmopathy.

Only a few counts were recorded for this clonotype. J is TRBJ2-1 and V is TRBV13; 13 bases are a match to TRBD2. The trim removed 5 bases at V and 5 bases at J, leaving 3 bases unmatched. The CDR3 spans 15 residues. The germline CDR1 and CDR2 sequences are PRHDT and FYEKMQ (reference sequence). The CDR3 sequence is CASSRGTSGDNEQFF. In nucleotides, the CDR3 is TGTGCCAGCAGCCGTGGGACTAGCGGGGACAATGAGCAGTTCTTC.

The rearrangement joins TRBV9 to TRBJ2-7; 7 nucleotides line up with TRBD1. Trimming at V came to 0 bases and at J to 5 bases, leaving 2 bases not matched to a gene. CDR1 SGDLS and CDR2 YYNGEE come from the germline V gene. CDR3 length: 13 residues. This CDR3 reads CASSVGQGDEQYF. CDR3 sequence (DNA): TGTGCCAGCAGCGTAGGACAGGGAGACGAGCAGTACTTC. The entire variable domain, with the rest obtained from reference TRBV9 and TRBJ2-7, is as follows: DSGVTQTPKHLITATGQRVTLRCSPRSGDLSVYWYQQSLDQGLQFLIQYYNGEERAKGNILERFSAQQFPDLHSELNLSSLELGDSALYFCASSVGQGDEQYFGPGTRLTVT.

This chain connects TRBV25-1 to TRBJ1-4; D possibly corresponds to TRBD1 (5 bases). The CDR3 loop spans 16 amino acids. The V end lost 1 base, the J end lost 11 bases, and 20 bases lay between the germline ends. The germline CDR1 and CDR2 sequences are MGHDK and SYGVNS. The CDR3 spells CASSEWVPGHGWKLFF. CDR3 bases: TGTGCCAGCAGTGAATGGGTCCCCGGACACGGGTGGAAACTGTTTTTT.

This clonotype was recorded at least ten times. The genes are TRBV5-1 and TRBJ1-2; a possible D gene is TRBD1 (6 bases). The CDR3 sequence is 14 residues long. The V end lost 0 bases, the J end lost 8 bases, and 14 bases lay between the germline ends. Germline V lookup: CDR1 SGHRS, CDR2 YFSETQ. The CDR3 reads CASSLALGTMGYTF. The CDR3 DNA follows: TGCGCCAGCAGCTTGGCCCTCGGGACAATGGGCTACACCTTC.

This clonotype was seen ten or more times. The genes are TRBV2 and TRBJ2-4, with no clear D. V dropped 4 bases and J dropped 0 bases, with 10 bases sitting between them. The CDR3 spans 15 residues. In germline, CDR1 is SNHLY, CDR2 FYNNEI. The CDR3 protein is CASSVDSRAKNIQYF. DNA for the CDR3: TGTGCCAGCAGTGTTGATAGCAGAGCCAAAAACATTCAGTACTTC.

This chain uses TRBV6-2 or TRBV6-3 with TRBJ2-7; TRBD2 matches at 7 bases. The CDR3 has 14 residues. The trim removed 5 bases at V and 4 bases at J, leaving 8 bases unmatched. Germline CDR1 reads MNHEY; CDR2 reads SVGEGT. This CDR3 reads CASSGRGSRYEQYF. The DNA of the CDR3 is TGTGCCAGCAGTGGGCGCGGGAGCCGGTACGAGCAGTACTTC.

This clonotype came up many times. The chain links TRBV20-1 to TRBJ1-2; D is uncertain. V gave up 0 bases and J gave up 1 base, with 18 bases separating them. CDR1 is DFQATT, CDR2 SNEGSKA, per germline (reference sequence). This CDR3 has 17 amino acids. CDR3 in amino acids: CSARDQVRGTINYGYTF. In nucleotides, the CDR3 is TGCAGTGCTAGAGATCAAGTCCGCGGAACCATTAACTATGGCTACACCTTC.

This clonotype was observed at least ten times. The rearrangement links TRBV6-2 or TRBV6-3 to TRBJ2-1, with 7 bases aligning to TRBD1. Germline values: CDR1 MNHEY, CDR2 SVGEGT. This CDR3 is built from 15 residues. V gave up 6 bases and J gave up 0 bases; unmatched junction bases: 5. The CDR3 reads CASRFDRDSYNEQFF. CDR3 DNA sequence: TGTGCCAGCAGATTCGACAGGGACTCCTACAATGAGCAGTTCTTC.

The chain links TRBV3-1 to TRBJ2-7; D is uncertain. Germline V gene sequence: CDR1 LGHDT, CDR2 YNNKEL (reference sequence). Trimming shortened V by 3 bases and J by 3 bases, and 15 bases separated the two germline ends. The CDR3 consists of 15 residues. CDR3 in DNA: TGTGCCAGCAGCCAGGCCGGGCGGTTTGGCTACGAGCAGTACTTC. It encodes CASSQAGRFGYEQYF.

This clonotype appeared a few times. The gene calls are TRBV7-6 and TRBJ2-5; TRBD1 matches at 8 bases. The trim removed 2 bases at V and 5 bases at J, leaving 7 bases unmatched. CDR3 length equals 15 residues. The germline CDR1 and CDR2 sequences are SGHVS and FNYEAQ. CDR3 bases: TGTGCCAGCAGCTTACTTCAGGGGGCCGGTGAGACCCAGTACTTC. It codes for CASSLLQGAGETQYF.

This clonotype was counted at least ten times. V usage is TRBV6-1 and J usage is TRBJ1-3; the match to TRBD1 covers 9 bases. The V segment lost 4 bases and the J segment 4 bases; nucleotides outside the gene matches: 2. Germline values: CDR1 MNHNS, CDR2 SASEGT. This CDR3 is built from 14 residues. Here the CDR3 reads CASSGTGEGNTIYF. In DNA form, the CDR3 reads TGTGCCAGCAGTGGGACAGGGGAAGGAAACACCATATATTTT.

In this sample, this clonotype turned up many times. The chain carries TRBV7-9 and TRBJ2-3; 8 nucleotides line up with TRBD1. The V gene's germline CDR1 is SEHNR and CDR2 FQNEAQ (reference sequence). V was pared by 0 bases and J by 3 bases, with 2 bases of the junction left unmatched. The CDR3 has 15 amino acids. The CDR3 DNA follows: TGTGCCAGCAGCTTAGCGCGGGACAGGACAGATACGCAGTATTTT. Protein sequence: CASSLARDRTDTQYF.

This clonotype was seen only a few times. The V call is TRBV27, the J call TRBJ2-7, with TRBD1 matching over 8 bases. The trim removed 5 bases at V and 2 bases at J, leaving 5 bases unmatched. Per germline, CDR1 MNHEY and CDR2 SMNVEV (reference sequence). The CDR3 is 14 residues long. DNA for the CDR3: TGTGCCAGCAGTCGCCGGGACAGGCCCTACGAGCAGTACTTC. Amino acids: CASSRRDRPYEQYF.